The clone carrying this T cell receptor beta chain was counted only a few times. Its target is not known. This entry belongs to a study of T cell repertoires in cytomegalovirus infection. General study points: Summed public TCR beta family frequency identified CMV carriers bearing the relevant HLA.

TCRdb re-called the reads through MiXCR, storing one row per CDR3 protein. The sample includes approximately 180,000 distinct CDR3 sequences, approximately 19% of them seen just once. V lost 4 bases, J lost 8 bases, and 4 bases stayed unmatched. CDR1 is KGHDR and CDR2 is SFDVKD in the germline V gene. This CDR3 region has 13 residues. J is TRBJ1-2 and V is TRBV24-1; 9 bases map to TRBD1. What was sequenced was PBMCs. The TCR comes from a human donor in good health (CMV status not recorded). Some clones in this sample may be carry-over from other donors' samples. Here the CDR3 reads CATSDRGQGGYTF. The CDR3 DNA sequence: TGTGCCACCAGTGACCGGGGACAGGGAGGCTACACCTTC.